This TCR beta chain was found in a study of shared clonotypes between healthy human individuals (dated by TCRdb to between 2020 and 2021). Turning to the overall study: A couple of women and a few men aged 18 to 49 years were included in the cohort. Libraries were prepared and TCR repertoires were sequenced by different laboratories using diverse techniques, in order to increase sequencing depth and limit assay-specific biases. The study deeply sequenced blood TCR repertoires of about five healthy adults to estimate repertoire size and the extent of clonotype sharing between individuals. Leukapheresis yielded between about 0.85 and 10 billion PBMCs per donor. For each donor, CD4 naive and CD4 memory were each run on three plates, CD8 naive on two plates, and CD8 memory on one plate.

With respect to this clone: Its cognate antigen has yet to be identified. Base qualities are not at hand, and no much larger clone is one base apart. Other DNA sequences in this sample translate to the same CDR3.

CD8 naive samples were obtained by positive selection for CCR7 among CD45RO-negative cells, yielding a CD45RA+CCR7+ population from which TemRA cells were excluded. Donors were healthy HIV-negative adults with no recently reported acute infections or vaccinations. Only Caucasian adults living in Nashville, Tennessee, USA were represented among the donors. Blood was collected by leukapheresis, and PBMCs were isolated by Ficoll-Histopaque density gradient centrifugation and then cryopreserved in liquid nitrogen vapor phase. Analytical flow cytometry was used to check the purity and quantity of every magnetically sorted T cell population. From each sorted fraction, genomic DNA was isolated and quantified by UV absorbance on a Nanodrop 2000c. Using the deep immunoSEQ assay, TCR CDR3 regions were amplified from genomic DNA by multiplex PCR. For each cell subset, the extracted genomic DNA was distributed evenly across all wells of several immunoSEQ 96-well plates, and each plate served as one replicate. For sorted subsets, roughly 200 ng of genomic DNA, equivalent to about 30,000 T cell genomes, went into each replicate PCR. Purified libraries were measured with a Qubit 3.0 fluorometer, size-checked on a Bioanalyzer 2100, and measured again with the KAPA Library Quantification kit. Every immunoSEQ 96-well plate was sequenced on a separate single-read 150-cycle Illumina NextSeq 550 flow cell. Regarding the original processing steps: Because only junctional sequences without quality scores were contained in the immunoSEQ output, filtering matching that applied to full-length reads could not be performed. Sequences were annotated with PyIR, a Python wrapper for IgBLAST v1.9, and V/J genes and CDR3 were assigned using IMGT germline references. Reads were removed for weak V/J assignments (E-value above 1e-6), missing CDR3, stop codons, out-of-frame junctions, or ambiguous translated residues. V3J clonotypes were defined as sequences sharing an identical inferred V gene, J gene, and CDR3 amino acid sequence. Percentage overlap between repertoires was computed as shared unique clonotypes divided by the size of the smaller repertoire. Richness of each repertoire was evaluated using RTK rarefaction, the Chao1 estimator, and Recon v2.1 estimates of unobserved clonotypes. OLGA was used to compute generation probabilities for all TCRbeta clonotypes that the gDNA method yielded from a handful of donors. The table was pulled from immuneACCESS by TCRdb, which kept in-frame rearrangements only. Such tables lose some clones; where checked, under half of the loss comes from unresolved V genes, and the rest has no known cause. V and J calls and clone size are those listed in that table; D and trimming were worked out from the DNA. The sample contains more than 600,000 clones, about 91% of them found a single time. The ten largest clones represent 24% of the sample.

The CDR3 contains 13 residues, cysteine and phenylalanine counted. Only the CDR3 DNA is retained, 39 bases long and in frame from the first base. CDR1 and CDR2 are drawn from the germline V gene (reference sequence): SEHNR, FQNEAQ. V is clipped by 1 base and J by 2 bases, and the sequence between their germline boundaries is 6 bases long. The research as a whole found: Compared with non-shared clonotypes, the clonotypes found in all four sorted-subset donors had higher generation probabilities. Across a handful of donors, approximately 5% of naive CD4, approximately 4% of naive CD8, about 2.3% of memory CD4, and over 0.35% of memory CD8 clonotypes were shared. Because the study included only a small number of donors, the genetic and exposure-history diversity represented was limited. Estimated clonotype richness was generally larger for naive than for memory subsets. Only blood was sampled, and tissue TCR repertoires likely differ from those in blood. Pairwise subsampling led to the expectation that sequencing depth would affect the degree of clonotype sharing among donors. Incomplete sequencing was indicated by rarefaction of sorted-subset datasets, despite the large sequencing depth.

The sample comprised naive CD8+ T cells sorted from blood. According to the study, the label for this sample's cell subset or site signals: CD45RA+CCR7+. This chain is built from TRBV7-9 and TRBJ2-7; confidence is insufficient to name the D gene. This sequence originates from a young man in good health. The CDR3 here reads CASSLDRPYEQYF. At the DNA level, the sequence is TGTGCCAGCAGCTTAGACAGACCCTACGAGCAGTACTTC.